The source of this T cell receptor (beta chain) is a study of OX40 agonist ivuxolimab in advanced cancers. Background on the whole study: Ivuxolimab was an agonistic, fully human IgG2 monoclonal antibody directed against OX40 (CD134), a costimulatory receptor. Intravenous ivuxolimab was administered to patients every 2 weeks at six dose levels: 0.01, 0.1, 0.3, 1.5, 3 and 10 mg/kg. Of the roughly 54 patients in dose escalation, about 20 had hepatocellular carcinoma, roughly 15 had melanoma, 9 had renal cell carcinoma and 9 had head and neck cancer. In the dose-escalation cohort, approximately 82% of patients were male, and the mean age was approximately 55 years, with a range of about 23 to 85. Patients were allowed to have had prior anti-PD-1, anti-PD-L1 or anti-CTLA-4 therapy, and approximately 40% of the dose-escalation patients had been treated with checkpoint inhibitors. Three dose-escalation patients achieved partial responses, one with hepatocellular carcinoma and two with cutaneous melanoma. Peripheral TCRbeta sequencing aimed to test whether ivuxolimab altered TCR sequence diversity and caused clonal T-cell expansion. The paper reports the monotherapy dose-escalation portion (N of about 47 patients) of the phase I ivuxolimab trial.

The CDR3 numbers 14 residues from cysteine through phenylalanine. The sequence is cut down to CDR3 DNA, 42 bases in frame from base 1. V is reduced by 0 bases and J by 4 bases, leaving a spacing of 9 bases between them. The germline V gene specifies SGHVS as CDR1 and FNYEAQ as CDR2. Note on this clone: Its antigen is not yet known. No clone much larger than this one lies a single base away; base qualities are absent.

What the study reported, not specific to this receptor: At doses from 0.1 to 3.0 mg/kg, clonal expansion was seen in both CD4+ and CD8+ blood T cells between baseline and week 6. In partial responders in the 0.1-3.0 mg/kg groups, normalized peripheral clonal expansion was found to be among the lowest, especially among CD8+ T cells. On average, CD8+ T cells showed more expanded clones than CD4+ T cells after ivuxolimab. Low levels of normalized T-cell clonal expansion were also seen in some patients who did not respond. The antigen specificity of the peripheral T cells that underwent clonal expansion was not determined.

Patients with autoimmune disease history or receiving systemic immunosuppression were excluded from the trial. Peripheral blood for TCR sequencing was collected from all dose cohorts at baseline, on cycle 4 day 1, and on cycle 7 day 1. The samples were taken from a phase I, first-in-human, multicenter, open-label dose-escalation trial of ivuxolimab. Adults with locally advanced or metastatic melanoma, renal cell, hepatocellular, or head and neck squamous cell carcinoma were enrolled in the trial. Before TCR sequencing, CD4+ and CD8+ T cells were separately sorted from peripheral blood. For sequencing of the TCRbeta CDR3 region, genomic DNA was extracted from the sorted cells. The immunoSEQ Assay was used to sequence the TCRbeta CDR3 regions. The immuneACCESS repertoire file appears here via TCRdb, limited to in-frame rearrangements. These files lack a portion of the clones; in checked studies, under half of the deficit traces to unresolved V genes, and the cause of the others is not known. The table for this sample lists about 35,000 clones; 82% of them were counted only once. 23% of the sample comes from the top ten.

The receptor's source is an adult with an advanced solid tumor such as melanoma, head and neck, liver or kidney cancer. This receptor chain uses TRBV7-6 and TRBJ2-5; the D gene assignment is ambiguous. Material: CD4+ or CD8+ T cells sorted from blood, obtained in a trial of the OX40 agonist ivuxolimab. This receptor carries the CDR3 CASSLAAVLETQYF. The nucleotide sequence is given as TGTGCCAGCAGCTTAGCGGCAGTTTTAGAGACCCAGTACTTC.